Below, 13 T cell receptor beta chains from the same sample are listed, as sequenced in a study of blood T cell repertoires in COVID-19. The protocol was immunoSEQ multiplex PCR, while the TCRdb copy is restricted to in-frame clones and leaves out a portion. The sample has over 150,000 clones; 85% to 90% are singletons. The sequencing input was PBMCs or T cells enriched from blood (not recorded which). These TCRs come from a man in his forties who had recovered from COVID-19.

This clone was detected only once. In DNA, the CDR3 is TGTGCCAGCAACCGGGACAGGGGGCCAGATACGCAGTATTTT. It yields the protein CASNRDRGPDTQYF. The J gene is TRBJ2-3, the V gene TRBV2; 12 bases match TRBD1. The CDR3 length is 14 residues. With 7 bases clipped from V and 4 bases from J, the junction kept 3 bases outside the gene matches. Germline V gene data show CDR1 as SNHLY and CDR2 as FYNNEI.

This chain links TRBV5-1 with TRBJ2-5, with 7 nucleotides matching TRBD2. The CDR3 is 16 amino acids. The ends lost 5 bases at V and 3 bases at J; junction bases unmatched: 13. The germline gives CDR1 SGHRS, CDR2 YFSETQ. In nucleotides, the CDR3 is TGCGCCAGCAGGGGGAGGGGAAGGGGCGGTGAAGAGACCCAGTACTTC. It encodes CASRGRGRGGEETQYF.

The chain carries TRBV27 and TRBJ1-5; D gene ambiguous. Trimming pared 5 bases from V and 5 bases from J, leaving 13 bases between. The germline CDR1 and CDR2 sequences are MNHEY and SMNVEV (reference sequence). CDR3 size: 14 residues. CDR3 sequence: CASSDAVWHQPQHF. CDR3 bases: TGTGCCAGCAGTGACGCGGTATGGCATCAGCCCCAGCATTTT.

The V call is TRBV30, the J call TRBJ2-2; 8 bases agree with TRBD1. The CDR3 extends over 14 amino acids. Germline V gene sequence: CDR1 GTSNPN, CDR2 SVGIG (reference sequence). V lost 3 bases to trimming and J lost 7 bases; unmatched junction nucleotides: 7. This chain's CDR3 is CAWRGGTGGGELFF. The CDR3 coding sequence is TGTGCCTGGAGAGGTGGGACAGGAGGCGGGGAGCTGTTTTTT.

V gene TRBV25-1 combines with J gene TRBJ2-1; no firm D call. Germline CDR1 is MGHDK and CDR2 is SYGVNS. V lost 3 bases and J lost 8, with 17 bases in between. CDR3 length equals 15 residues. The CDR3 here is CASSDPWPGGDEQFF. CDR3 DNA sequence: TGTGCCAGCAGTGACCCGTGGCCGGGTGGTGATGAGCAGTTCTTC.

The V call is TRBV6-5, the J call TRBJ1-5, with D unclear. Trimming removed 8 bases at V and 0 bases at J, with 14 bases between. Germline CDR1 reads MNHEY; CDR2 reads SVGAGI. This CDR3 has 15 amino acids. CDR3 region: CASRRVGVSNQPQHF. The DNA of the CDR3 is TGTGCCAGCCGCCGGGTCGGGGTTAGCAATCAGCCCCAGCATTTT.

The chain recombines TRBV19 with TRBJ1-1; weak D call: TRBD1 (5 bases). Germline CDR1 reads LNHDA; CDR2 reads SQIVND (reference sequence). CDR3 size: 14 residues. V lost 2 bases, J lost 4 bases, and 11 bases lay in between. Here the CDR3 DNA reads TGTGCCAGTAGTATAACGCAGGGATTCACTGAAGCTTTCTTT. It specifies CASSITQGFTEAFF.

The rearrangement uses TRBV28 and TRBJ1-1; possible D gene TRBD1, 5 bases. CDR1 is MDHEN, CDR2 SYDVKM, per germline. V was clipped by 6 bases and J by 1 base, with 15 bases between them. The CDR3 totals 15 residues. This CDR3 reads CASSDGGGPNTEAFF. CDR3 DNA sequence: TGTGCCAGCAGCGATGGGGGAGGACCGAACACTGAAGCTTTCTTT.

This clone appeared a few times. The chain carries TRBV14 and TRBJ1-6, with D unresolved. The V end lost 2 bases, the J end lost 6 bases, and 8 bases lay between the germline ends. CDR3 size: 14 residues. In germline, CDR1 is SGHDN, CDR2 FVKESK. The CDR3 DNA reads as TGTGCCAGCAGCCAAATACTGTTTAATTCACCCCTCCACTTT. Translating it yields CASSQILFNSPLHF.

This clone was seen once. V and J are TRBV5-6 and TRBJ2-1, with 11 bases aligning to TRBD1. Trimming removed 4 bases from V and 7 bases from J; junction bases left unmatched: 19. Germline CDR1 SGHDT, CDR2 YYEEEE. The length of the CDR3 is 19 residues. CDR3 region: CASSPGPIHRRDRGNEQFF. The CDR3 nucleotides read TGTGCCAGCAGCCCCGGTCCCATCCATCGCCGGGACAGGGGGAATGAGCAGTTCTTC. The full variable domain, with the rest looked up from reference TRBV5-6 and TRBJ2-1, is DAGVTQSPTHLIKTRGQQVTLRCSPKSGHDTVSWYQQALGQGPQFIFQYYEEEERQRGNFPDRFSGHQFPNYSSELNVNALLLGDSALYLCASSPGPIHRRDRGNEQFFGPGTRLTVL.

V is TRBV2 and J is TRBJ1-1; 8 bases line up with TRBD1. This CDR3 comprises 14 residues. The V gene's germline CDR1 is SNHLY and CDR2 FYNNEI. J lost 1 base, V lost 8 bases, and 6 bases had no gene match. The CDR3 protein is CASFRGLTNTEAFF. In DNA, the CDR3 is TGTGCCAGCTTCAGGGGGCTAACGAACACTGAAGCTTTCTTT.

The V gene is TRBV27, the J gene TRBJ1-2; TRBD1 agrees at 9 bases. V was clipped by 8 bases and J by 5 bases; unmatched bases: 0. This CDR3 spans 11 amino acids. Germline V gene sequence: CDR1 MNHEY, CDR2 SMNVEV (reference sequence). The CDR3 loop is CASGQGYGYTF. Here the CDR3 DNA reads TGTGCCAGCGGACAGGGGTATGGCTACACCTTC.

The V and J genes are TRBV4-1 and TRBJ2-1; D is possibly TRBD1 (6 bases). The germline V gene encodes CDR1 MGHRA and CDR2 YSYEKL. Between the trimmed V and J ends, which lost 8 bases and 0 bases, there was a span of 8 bases. The length of the CDR3 is 13 residues. The CDR3 sequence: CASSQGSYNEQFF. In nucleotides, the CDR3 is TGCGCCAGCTCACAGGGCTCCTACAATGAGCAGTTCTTC.